This entry describes one T cell receptor beta chain. Sequenced by immunoSEQ multiplex PCR; TCRdb stores in-frame clones only, minus some. The data show 69,000 or so clones, with more than 75% seen just once and 1.4% held by the top ten. From germline, CDR1 is SGHTA and CDR2 FQGNSA. The CDR3 spans 15 residues. Trimming at V came to 5 bases and at J to 7 bases, leaving 9 bases not matched to a gene. This sample was taken from a study of T cell changes during pregnancy in multiple sclerosis. The input for sequencing was peripheral blood, taken in the third trimester of pregnancy. The rearrangement links TRBV7-2 to TRBJ2-1, with 9 bases lining up with TRBD1. The TCR originated in a female donor with multiple sclerosis, enrolled in a pregnancy study. Here the CDR3 DNA reads TGTGCCAGCAGCGGAGGGACAGGGAGGTGGAATGAGCAGTTCTTC. It is translated as CASSGGTGRWNEQFF.